This T cell receptor (beta chain) comes out of a study of siplizumab effects on memory and regulatory T cells. General study points: Apparently more diverse than memory cells, naive T cells also seemed major alloresponse contributors. Suppression by proliferating Tregs derived from siplizumab cultures was not verified. The authors mapped only a minor fraction of alloreactive clones to unstimulated subsets.

Some 9.4 x 10^4 TCR templates per sample were sequenced. TCRdb's table, derived via immunoSEQ multiplex PCR, lists solely in-frame clones and lacks some. The sample has several hundred clones, around 70% seen once; the top ten hold over 10%. As regards this clone: Its target is unknown.

The authors kept the mixed lymphocyte reaction cells in coculture at 37°C for five to six days. The V end was cut by 5 bases, the J end by 2 bases, with 12 bases between. The germline V gene encodes CDR1 PRHDT and CDR2 FYEKMQ (reference sequence). CDR3 length equals 14 residues. The rearrangement links TRBV13 to TRBJ2-5, with D maybe TRBD1 (5 bases). Sample: CFSE-low (dividing) CD8+ T cells sorted from an allogeneic mixed lymphocyte reaction. The origin of this receptor is a human donor in good health; the cells came from an allogeneic mixed lymphocyte reaction. CDR3 in DNA: TGTGCCAGCAGCATAAGACAGATACAAGAGACCCAGTACTTC. This translates into CASSIRQIQETQYF.